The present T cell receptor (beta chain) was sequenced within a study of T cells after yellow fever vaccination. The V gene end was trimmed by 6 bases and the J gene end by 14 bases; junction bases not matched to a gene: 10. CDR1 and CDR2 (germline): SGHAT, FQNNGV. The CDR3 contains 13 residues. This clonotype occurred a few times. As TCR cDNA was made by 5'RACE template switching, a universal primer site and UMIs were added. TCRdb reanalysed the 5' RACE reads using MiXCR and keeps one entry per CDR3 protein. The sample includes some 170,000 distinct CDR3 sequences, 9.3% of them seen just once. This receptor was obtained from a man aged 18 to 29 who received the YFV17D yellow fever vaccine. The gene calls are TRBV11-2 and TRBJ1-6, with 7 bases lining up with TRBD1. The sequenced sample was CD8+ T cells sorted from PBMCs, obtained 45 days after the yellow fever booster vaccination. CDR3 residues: CASSPPDRTALHF. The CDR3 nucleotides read TGTGCCAGCAGTCCACCGGACAGGACGGCCCTCCACTTT.